The 13 T cell receptor beta chains in this list originate from one sample, sequenced in a study of control samples from healthy donors and cancer patients. Produced via immunoSEQ multiplex PCR; TCRdb's table is partial and in-frame only. The profile shows about 130,000 clones, about 95% of them singletons. The material sequenced was PBMCs. All receptors derive from a man aged 55 to 70 with colorectal cancer.

Only one count was recorded for this clone. V usage is TRBV9 and J usage is TRBJ2-5; D is ambiguous. The V gene lost 2 bases and the J gene lost 2 bases, with 7 bases spanning the gap. Germline V gives CDR1 SGDLS, CDR2 YYNGEE. This CDR3 contains 13 residues. In DNA, the CDR3 is TGTGCCAGCAGCGTGGCAGGTCAAGAGACCCAGTACTTC. Translated, it gives CASSVAGQETQYF.

The chain joins TRBV7-8 to TRBJ2-2, with a tentative D call TRBD2 (6 bases). Trimming pared 2 bases from V and 0 bases from J, leaving 16 bases between. The length of the CDR3 is 18 residues. In germline, CDR1 is SGHVS, CDR2 FQNEAQ. DNA of the CDR3: TGTGCCAGCAGCTTAAGGAGTTCCGGGACTTCGAACACCGGGGAGCTGTTTTTT. Translated: CASSLRSSGTSNTGELFF.

Concerning this clone: The junction differs from germline at one of its ends, possibly a read error. The rearrangement links TRBV5-4 to TRBJ2-2, with 15 nucleotides matching TRBD2. Germline-derived CDR1 and CDR2 are SGHNT and YYREEE (reference sequence). This CDR3 is built from 18 residues. CDR3 in amino acids: CARSPGLAGGQNTGELFF. The CDR3 DNA reads as TGTGCCCGCAGCCCTGGACTAGCGGGGGGGCAGAACACCGGGGAGCTGTTTTTT.

The V and J genes are TRBV5-8 and TRBJ1-4; 9 bases agree with TRBD1. The CDR3 length is 15 residues. Germline V gene data show CDR1 as SGHTS and CDR2 as YDEGEE. V shed 2 bases, J shed 4 bases, and the junction held 3 bases outside the gene matches. CDR3 in DNA: TGTGCCAGCAGCTTTCACAGGGGGCTTAATGAAAAACTGTTTTTT. Protein product: CASSFHRGLNEKLFF.

V gene TRBV10-3 combines with J gene TRBJ1-1; D is unclear. CDR3 length equals 13 residues. Per the germline V gene, CDR1 is ENHRY and CDR2 is SYGVKD. Between the trimmed V and J ends, which lost 2 bases and 1 base, there was a span of 5 bases. The CDR3 coding sequence is TGTGCCATCAGTGAGGTAGGGAACACTGAAGCTTTCTTT. Translating it yields CAISEVGNTEAFF.

The chain combines TRBV5-1 with TRBJ2-3; possibly TRBD1 or TRBD2 for D (6 bases each). V was trimmed by 0 bases and J by 6 bases, leaving 14 bases between them. The germline gives CDR1 SGHRS, CDR2 YFSETQ. The CDR3 length is 15 residues. CDR3 DNA sequence: TGCGCCAGCAGCTTGGGTTTCGGGGGCGGGGATACGCAGTATTTT. Amino acids: CASSLGFGGGDTQYF.

The DNA of the CDR3 is TGTGCCAGCAGTTACTCGCGGGGAAACACTGAAGCTTTCTTT. This sequence encodes CASSYSRGNTEAFF. The chain is built from TRBV6-5 and TRBJ1-1; D gene uncertain. Germline CDR1 reads MNHEY; CDR2 reads SVGAGI. Trimming stripped 0 bases from V and 2 bases from J, with 7 bases between. The CDR3 has 14 amino acids.

The genes are TRBV9 and TRBJ1-1; unclear D gene. Germline loops: CDR1 SGDLS, CDR2 YYNGEE. The V end was cut by 3 bases, the J end by 3 bases, with 12 bases between. CDR3 length: 14 amino acids. This chain's CDR3 is CASSARRADTEAFF. CDR3 bases: TGTGCCAGCAGCGCCCGGAGGGCGGACACTGAAGCTTTCTTT.

The chain links TRBV30 to TRBJ1-6, with 10 bases aligning to TRBD1. Trimming at V came to 1 base and at J to 14 bases, leaving 14 bases not matched to a gene. The CDR3 totals 16 residues. The germline V gene has CDR1 GTSNPN and CDR2 SVGIG (reference sequence). DNA of the CDR3: TGTGCCTGGAGTGAAGCCCGGGACAGGGGTGAAAGCACCCTCCACTTT. Protein product: CAWSEARDRGESTLHF.

The chain carries TRBV11-1 and TRBJ2-5, with no clear D. This CDR3 contains 16 residues. Germline CDR1 SGHAT, CDR2 FQDESV (reference sequence). V lost 0 bases and J 4 bases, leaving 15 bases between the germline ends. Here the CDR3 reads CASSLAGLGPGETQYF. Written as DNA, the CDR3 is TGTGCCAGCAGCTTAGCCGGCCTAGGACCGGGAGAGACCCAGTACTTC.

V usage is TRBV6-5 and J usage is TRBJ2-7; unclear D gene. The germline gives CDR1 MNHEY, CDR2 SVGAGI. The ends were cut back, 2 bases at V and 7 bases at J, with 12 bases in the middle. CDR3 size: 13 residues. In DNA, the CDR3 is TGTGCCAGCAGTTACGGGAAGGGTTGGGAGCAGTACTTC. Residues: CASSYGKGWEQYF.

V and J are TRBV10-3 and TRBJ2-2; D is perhaps TRBD2 (6 bases). Germline loops: CDR1 ENHRY, CDR2 SYGVKD. The CDR3 length is 16 residues. With 2 bases removed from V and 0 bases from J, the gap between germline ends came to 10 bases. CDR3 sequence: CAISEVGGTNTGELFF. In DNA, the CDR3 is TGTGCCATCAGTGAGGTCGGCGGGACGAACACCGGGGAGCTGTTTTTT.

This sequence joins TRBV11-3 and TRBJ2-2; 8 bases map to TRBD1. The CDR3 is 14 amino acids. Trimming took 8 bases from V and 4 from J; bases not matched to a gene: 6. Looked up from germline, CDR1 is SGHNT and CDR2 is YENEEA. The CDR3: CASEPGGRTGELFF. The CDR3 DNA follows: TGTGCCAGCGAACCAGGGGGCCGCACCGGGGAGCTGTTTTTT.